Sequencing of this T cell receptor (beta chain) was carried out in a study of spatial heterogeneity in lung cancer (dated 2019 in TCRdb). Looking at the study overall: Beta-chain transcripts were consistently detected in greater numbers than alpha-chain transcripts, which likely reflects a higher abundance of beta-chain transcripts. In non-small cell lung cancer, the study quantitatively compared TCR alpha and beta repertoires across several tumor regions, matched nontumor lung, and blood. Both alpha and beta chains were TCR-sequenced in 200 or so tumor regions, under 85 matched nontumor lung samples and roughly 54 PBMC samples obtained at surgery. In the raw uncorrected reads, each unique combination of TCR and UMI appeared more than ten times on average. Nonsynonymous mutation counts, determined by whole-exome sequencing of tumor tissue, were related to TCR repertoire features.

Library preparation used 5' RACE. The reads were generated on a NextSeq 500. In the TCR library protocol, a unique molecular identifier was attached to each TCR cDNA molecule so that PCR and sequencing errors could be corrected. In the source study's methods: TCR identification, UMI-based error correction and CDR3 extraction were performed with Decombinator tools. TCRs above a frequency of 2 per 1,000, corresponding to the top 1% of the tumor frequency distribution, were defined as expanded. Rényi diversity was computed with the R vegan package after subsampling each repertoire 100 times to 5,000 TCRs. CDR3 similarity networks were built from amino acid triplet string-kernel similarity, connecting CDR3s with pairwise similarity above 0.82. The raw public data were reprocessed by TCRdb itself: fastp quality trimming at Q25, MiXCR clonotype calling, in-frame beta chains only. Identical CDR3 proteins give one entry, which carries the most common genes and DNA. The V and J calls were determined by TCRdb, not by the authors. In this sample the table shows tens of thousands of distinct CDR3 sequences, approximately 12% of which occur a single time. The top ten hold 35% to 45% of the sample.

The CDR3 contains 15 residues, cysteine and phenylalanine counted. The CDR3 DNA has 45 bases and is translated from base 1. The germline V end is reduced by 1 base and the J end by 2 bases; junction bases left unmatched: 0. CDR1 and CDR2 (SGHDN, FVKESK) derive from the germline V gene. What this sample's time point label stands for: sample taken at primary tumor resection. Donors were 65 to 85 patients with early-stage, untreated non-small cell lung cancer from the lung TRACERx cohort. Whole RNA extracted from tumor and nontumor lung tissue, or from cryopreserved PBMC samples, was used for TCR sequencing without cell sorting. Patients were selected for TCR sequencing only if sufficient RNA was available from at least two tumor regions. This clonotype came up a few times. Which antigen it targets is not known. Base qualities are not at hand, and no much larger clone is one base apart. The study at large found these results: Additional single-cell paired TCR alpha and beta sequencing was considered necessary to confirm, at a functional level, the hypothesis that regional TCRs recognize regional mutations. Ubiquitous expanded tumor TCRs were found in blood more often at tumor resection than at routine follow-up.

This receptor was taken from a male donor with early-stage non-small cell lung cancer. The sequencing here drew on PBMCs, taken at surgery. The V gene is TRBV14 and the J gene is TRBJ2-7; 12 of the junction bases match TRBD2. The DNA reads as follows: TGTGCCAGCAGCCAAGCTAGCGGGAGGGCCTACGAGCAGTACTTC. Its translation is CASSQASGRAYEQYF.